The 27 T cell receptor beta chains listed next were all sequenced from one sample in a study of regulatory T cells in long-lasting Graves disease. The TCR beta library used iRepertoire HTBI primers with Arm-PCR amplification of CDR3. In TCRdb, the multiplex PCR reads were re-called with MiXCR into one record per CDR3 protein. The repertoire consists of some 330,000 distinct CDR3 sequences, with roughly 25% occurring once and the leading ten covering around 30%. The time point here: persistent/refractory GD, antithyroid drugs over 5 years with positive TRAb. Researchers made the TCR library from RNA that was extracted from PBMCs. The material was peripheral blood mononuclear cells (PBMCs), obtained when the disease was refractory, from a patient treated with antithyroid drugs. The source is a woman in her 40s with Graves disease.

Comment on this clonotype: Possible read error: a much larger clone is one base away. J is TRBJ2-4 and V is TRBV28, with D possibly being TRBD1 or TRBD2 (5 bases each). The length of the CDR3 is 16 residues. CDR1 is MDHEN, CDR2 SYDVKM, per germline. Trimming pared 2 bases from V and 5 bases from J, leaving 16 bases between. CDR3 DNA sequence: TGTGCCAGCAGTTTAGGACCTACCGGGGCCGAAAACATTCAGTACTTC. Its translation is CASSLGPTGAENIQYF.

This CDR3 is CASSPLAVSSYNEQFF. CDR3 nucleotides: TGTGCCAGCAGCCCCCTAGCGGTGAGCTCCTACAATGAGCAGTTCTTC. V gene TRBV13 combines with J gene TRBJ2-1; 7 bases agree with TRBD2. V trimming: 5 bases; J trimming: 0 bases; junction bases outside the gene matches: 7. Germline CDR1 reads PRHDT; CDR2 reads FYEKMQ (reference sequence). There are 16 residues in the CDR3.

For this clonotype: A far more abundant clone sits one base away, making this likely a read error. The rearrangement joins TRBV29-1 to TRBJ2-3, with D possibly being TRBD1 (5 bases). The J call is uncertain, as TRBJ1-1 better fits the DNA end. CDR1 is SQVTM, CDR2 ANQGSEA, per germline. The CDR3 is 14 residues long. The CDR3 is CSVGGLGGGTEAFF. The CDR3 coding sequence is TGCAGCGTTGGAGGTCTCGGGGGGGGCACTGAAGCTTTCTTT.

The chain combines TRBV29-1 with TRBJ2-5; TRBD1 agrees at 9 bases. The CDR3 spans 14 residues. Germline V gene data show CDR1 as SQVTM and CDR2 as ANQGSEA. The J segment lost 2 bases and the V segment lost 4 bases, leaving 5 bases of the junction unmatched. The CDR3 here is CSVAGTGLQETQYF. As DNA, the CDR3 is TGCAGCGTTGCTGGGACAGGGTTACAAGAGACCCAGTACTTC.

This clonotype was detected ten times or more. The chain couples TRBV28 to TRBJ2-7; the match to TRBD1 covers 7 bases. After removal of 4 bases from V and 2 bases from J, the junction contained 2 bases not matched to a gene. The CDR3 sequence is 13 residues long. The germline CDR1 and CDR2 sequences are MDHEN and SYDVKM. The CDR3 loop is CASSSGQTYEQYF. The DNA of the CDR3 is TGTGCCAGCAGTTCGGGACAGACCTACGAGCAGTACTTC.

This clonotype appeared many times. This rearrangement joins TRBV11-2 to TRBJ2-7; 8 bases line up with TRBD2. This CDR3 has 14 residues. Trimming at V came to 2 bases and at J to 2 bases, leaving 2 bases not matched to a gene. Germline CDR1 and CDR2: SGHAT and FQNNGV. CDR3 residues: CASSLPGLAYEQYF. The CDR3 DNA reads TGTGCCAGCAGCTTACCGGGACTAGCCTACGAGCAGTACTTC.

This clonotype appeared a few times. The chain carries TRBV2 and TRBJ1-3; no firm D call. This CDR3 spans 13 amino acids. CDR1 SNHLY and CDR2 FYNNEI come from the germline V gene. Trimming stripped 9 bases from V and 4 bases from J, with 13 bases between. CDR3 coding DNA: TGTGCCAGTCTAGGAAAGGACGGAAACACCATATATTTT. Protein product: CASLGKDGNTIYF.

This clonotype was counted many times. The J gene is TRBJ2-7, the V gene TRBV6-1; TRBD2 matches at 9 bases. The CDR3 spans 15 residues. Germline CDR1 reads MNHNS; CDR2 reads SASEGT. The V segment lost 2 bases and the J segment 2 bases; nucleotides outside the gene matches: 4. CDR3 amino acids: CASSEPSGAPYEQYF. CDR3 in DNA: TGTGCCAGCAGTGAACCTAGCGGGGCCCCCTACGAGCAGTACTTC.

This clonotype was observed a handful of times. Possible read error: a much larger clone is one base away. The CDR3, as DNA: TGTGCCAGCAGTTCCAGCTCTGGAAACACCATATATTTT. This gives the protein CASSSSSGNTIYF. The chain recombines TRBV27 with TRBJ1-3; D ambiguous. The germline CDR1 and CDR2 sequences are MNHEY and SMNVEV (reference sequence). The CDR3 totals 13 residues. V gave up 4 bases and J gave up 0 bases, with 4 bases separating them.

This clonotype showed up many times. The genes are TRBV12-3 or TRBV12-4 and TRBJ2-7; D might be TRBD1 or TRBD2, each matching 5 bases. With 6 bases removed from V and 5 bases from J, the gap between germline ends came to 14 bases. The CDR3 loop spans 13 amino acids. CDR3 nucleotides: TGTGCCAGCAGCCTGTCCCAGGGAGACGAGCAGTACTTC. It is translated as CASSLSQGDEQYF.

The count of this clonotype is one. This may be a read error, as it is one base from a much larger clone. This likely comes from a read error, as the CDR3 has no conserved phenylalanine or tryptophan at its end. The DNA for the CDR3 is TGTGCCAGCAGTTTCACCCAGGGTATCGAGCAGTACCTC. Protein product: CASSFTQGIEQYL. V usage is TRBV28 and J usage is TRBJ2-7, with D possibly TRBD1 on 5 matching bases. CDR1 and CDR2 from the germline V gene are MDHEN and SYDVKM. The CDR3 runs 13 residues. V was pared by 3 bases and J by 6 bases, with 12 bases between.

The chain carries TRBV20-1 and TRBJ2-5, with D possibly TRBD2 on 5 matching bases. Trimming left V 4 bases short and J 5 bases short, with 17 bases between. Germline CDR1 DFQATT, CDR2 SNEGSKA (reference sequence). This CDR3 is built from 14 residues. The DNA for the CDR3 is TGCAGTGCTAACGGGATTCTCTTTGAGGAGACCCAGTACTTC. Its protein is CSANGILFEETQYF.

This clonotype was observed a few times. The CDR3 coding sequence is TGTGCCAGCAGTTTAGCGGGAAGGTCCCAGTTCTTC. Translation gives CASSLAGRSQFF. The rearrangement joins TRBV28 to TRBJ2-1; D may be TRBD2 (6 bases). This CDR3 region has 12 residues. V lost 2 bases and J lost 13, with 12 bases in between. Per the germline V gene, CDR1 is MDHEN and CDR2 is SYDVKM.

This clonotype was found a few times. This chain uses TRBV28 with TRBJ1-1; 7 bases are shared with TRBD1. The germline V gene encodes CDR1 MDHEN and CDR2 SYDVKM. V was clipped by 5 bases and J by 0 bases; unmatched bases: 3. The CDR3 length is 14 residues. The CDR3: CASSRTGMNTEAFF. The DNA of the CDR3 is TGTGCCAGCAGTCGGACAGGCATGAACACTGAAGCTTTCTTT.

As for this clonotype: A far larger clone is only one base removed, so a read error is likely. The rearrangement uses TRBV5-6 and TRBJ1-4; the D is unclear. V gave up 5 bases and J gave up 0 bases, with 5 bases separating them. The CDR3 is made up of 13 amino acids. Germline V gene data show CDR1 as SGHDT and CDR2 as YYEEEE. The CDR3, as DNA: TGTGCCAGCAGGTTTGCAACTAATGAAAAACTGTTTTTT. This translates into CASRFATNEKLFF.

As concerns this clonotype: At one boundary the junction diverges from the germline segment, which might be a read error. The CDR3 here is CASSQNGGNQPQHF. CDR3 DNA: TGCGCCAGCAGTCAAAACGGGGGTAATCAGCCCCAGCATTTT. The gene calls are TRBV6-1 and TRBJ1-5; possible D gene TRBD1, 5 bases. Per germline, CDR1 MNHNS and CDR2 SASEGT. The CDR3 extends over 14 amino acids.

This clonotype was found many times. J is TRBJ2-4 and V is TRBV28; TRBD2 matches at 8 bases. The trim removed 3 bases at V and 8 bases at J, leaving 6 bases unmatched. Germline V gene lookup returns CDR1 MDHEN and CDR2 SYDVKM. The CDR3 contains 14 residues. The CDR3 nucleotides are TGTGCCAGCAGTTTCGGGAGGGTTTATCACATTCAGTACTTC. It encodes CASSFGRVYHIQYF.

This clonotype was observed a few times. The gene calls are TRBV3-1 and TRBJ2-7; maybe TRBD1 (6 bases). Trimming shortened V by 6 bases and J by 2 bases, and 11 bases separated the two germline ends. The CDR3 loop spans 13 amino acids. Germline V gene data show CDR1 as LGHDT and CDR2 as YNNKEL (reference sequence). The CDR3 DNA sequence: TGTGCCAGCAGAGAACAGGGCGCCTACGAGCAGTACTTC. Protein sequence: CASREQGAYEQYF.

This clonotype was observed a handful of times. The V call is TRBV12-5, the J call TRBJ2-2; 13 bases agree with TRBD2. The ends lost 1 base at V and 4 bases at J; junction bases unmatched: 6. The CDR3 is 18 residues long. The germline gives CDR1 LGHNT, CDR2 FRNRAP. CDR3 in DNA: TGTGCTAGTGGTTTGGGGACAGGGACTAGCGGGATCACCGGGGAGCTGTTTTTT. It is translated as CASGLGTGTSGITGELFF.

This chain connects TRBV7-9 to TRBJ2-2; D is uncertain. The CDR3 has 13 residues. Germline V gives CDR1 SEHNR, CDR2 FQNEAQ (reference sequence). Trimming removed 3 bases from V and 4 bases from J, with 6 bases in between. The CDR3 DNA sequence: TGTGCCAGCAGCTTCTCCAGCACCGGGGAGCTGTTTTTT. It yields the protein CASSFSSTGELFF.

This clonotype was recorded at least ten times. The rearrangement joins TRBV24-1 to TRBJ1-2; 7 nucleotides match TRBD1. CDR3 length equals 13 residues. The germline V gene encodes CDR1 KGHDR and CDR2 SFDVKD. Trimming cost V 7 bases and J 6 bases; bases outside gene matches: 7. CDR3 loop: CATSSTGMNGYTF. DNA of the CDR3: TGTGCCACCAGCTCGACAGGGATGAATGGCTACACCTTC.

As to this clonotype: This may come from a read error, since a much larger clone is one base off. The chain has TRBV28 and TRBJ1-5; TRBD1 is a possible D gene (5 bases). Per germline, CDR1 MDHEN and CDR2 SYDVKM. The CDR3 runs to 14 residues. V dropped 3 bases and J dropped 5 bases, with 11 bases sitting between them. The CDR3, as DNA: TGTGCCAGCAGTTTCCGCGGGGGGGATCAGCCCCAGCATTTT. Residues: CASSFRGGDQPQHF.

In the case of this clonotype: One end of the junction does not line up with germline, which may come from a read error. The CDR3: CASSQESYGVYAFF. CDR3 bases: TGCGCCAGCAGCCAAGAATCTTATGGGGTTTATGCTTTCTTT. The chain couples TRBV28 to TRBJ1-1; D gene uncertain. The CDR3 runs 14 residues. CDR1 and CDR2 (germline): MDHEN, SYDVKM.

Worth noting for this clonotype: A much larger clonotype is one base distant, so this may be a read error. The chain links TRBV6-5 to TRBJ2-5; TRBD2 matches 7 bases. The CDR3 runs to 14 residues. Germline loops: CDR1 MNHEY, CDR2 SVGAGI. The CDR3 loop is CASSYPTSTEAQYF. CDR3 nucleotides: TGTGCCAGCAGTTACCCGACTAGCACAGAGGCCCAGTACTTC.

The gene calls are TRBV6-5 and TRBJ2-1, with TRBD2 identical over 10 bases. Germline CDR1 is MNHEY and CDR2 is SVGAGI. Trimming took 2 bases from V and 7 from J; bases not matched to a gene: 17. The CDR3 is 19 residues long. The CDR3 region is CASSYGIHLGASGSNEQFF. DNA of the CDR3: TGTGCCAGCAGTTACGGAATCCATTTAGGGGCTAGCGGGAGTAATGAGCAGTTCTTC.

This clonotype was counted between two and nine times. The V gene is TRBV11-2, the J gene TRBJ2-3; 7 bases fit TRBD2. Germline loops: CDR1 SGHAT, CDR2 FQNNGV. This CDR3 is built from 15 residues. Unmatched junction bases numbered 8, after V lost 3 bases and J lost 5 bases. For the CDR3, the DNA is TGTGCCAGCAGCTTTGTGGGAGGGCCGGAAGATACGCAGTATTTT. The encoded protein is CASSFVGGPEDTQYF.

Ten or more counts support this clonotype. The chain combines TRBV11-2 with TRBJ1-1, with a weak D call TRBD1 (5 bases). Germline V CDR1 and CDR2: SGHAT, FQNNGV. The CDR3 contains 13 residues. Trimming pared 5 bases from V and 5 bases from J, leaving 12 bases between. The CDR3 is CASSPGGRTEAFF. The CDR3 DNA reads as TGTGCCAGCAGCCCCGGGGGTCGGACTGAAGCTTTCTTT.